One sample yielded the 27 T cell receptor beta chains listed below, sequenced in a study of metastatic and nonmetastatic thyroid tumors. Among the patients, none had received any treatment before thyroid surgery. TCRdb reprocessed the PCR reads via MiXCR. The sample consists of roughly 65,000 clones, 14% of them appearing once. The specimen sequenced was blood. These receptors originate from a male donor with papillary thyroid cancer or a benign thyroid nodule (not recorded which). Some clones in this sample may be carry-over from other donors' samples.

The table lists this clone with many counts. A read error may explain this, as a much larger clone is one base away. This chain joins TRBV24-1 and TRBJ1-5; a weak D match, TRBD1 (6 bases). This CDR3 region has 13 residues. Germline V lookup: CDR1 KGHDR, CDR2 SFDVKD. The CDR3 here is CAASDLAGEPQHF. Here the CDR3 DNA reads TGTGCCGCCAGTGATCTGGCAGGGGAGCCCCAGCATTTT.

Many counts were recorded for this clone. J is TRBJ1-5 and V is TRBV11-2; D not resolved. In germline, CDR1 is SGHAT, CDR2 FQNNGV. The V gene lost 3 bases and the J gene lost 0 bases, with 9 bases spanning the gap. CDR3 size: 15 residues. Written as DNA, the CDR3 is TGTGCCAGCAGCTTGTCAGGCTATAGCAATCAGCCCCAGCATTTT. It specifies CASSLSGYSNQPQHF.

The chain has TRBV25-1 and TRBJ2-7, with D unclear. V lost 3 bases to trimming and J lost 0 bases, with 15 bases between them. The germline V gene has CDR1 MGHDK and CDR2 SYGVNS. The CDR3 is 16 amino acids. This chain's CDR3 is CASSDVEVAISYEQYF. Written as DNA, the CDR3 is TGTGCCAGCAGTGATGTAGAGGTGGCGATCTCCTACGAGCAGTACTTC.

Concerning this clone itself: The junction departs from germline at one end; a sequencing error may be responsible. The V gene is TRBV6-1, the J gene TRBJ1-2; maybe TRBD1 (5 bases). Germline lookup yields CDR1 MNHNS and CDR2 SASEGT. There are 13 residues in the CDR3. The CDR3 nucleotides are TGTTCCAGCAGCTTCCTGGACACTAATGGCTACACCTTC. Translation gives CSSSFLDTNGYTF.

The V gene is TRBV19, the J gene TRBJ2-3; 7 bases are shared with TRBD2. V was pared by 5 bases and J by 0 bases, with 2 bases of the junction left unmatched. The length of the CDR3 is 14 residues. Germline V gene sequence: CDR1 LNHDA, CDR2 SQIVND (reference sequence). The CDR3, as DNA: TGTGCCAGTAGTTTTAGCGGGAGCACAGATACGCAGTATTTT. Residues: CASSFSGSTDTQYF.

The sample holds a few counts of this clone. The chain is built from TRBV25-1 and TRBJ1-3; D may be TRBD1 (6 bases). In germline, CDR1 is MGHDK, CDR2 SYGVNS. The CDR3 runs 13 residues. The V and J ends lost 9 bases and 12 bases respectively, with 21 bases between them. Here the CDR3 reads CASSPQGPSNIYF. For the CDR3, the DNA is TGTGCCAGTAGTCCACAGGGACCGTCCAACATATATTTT.

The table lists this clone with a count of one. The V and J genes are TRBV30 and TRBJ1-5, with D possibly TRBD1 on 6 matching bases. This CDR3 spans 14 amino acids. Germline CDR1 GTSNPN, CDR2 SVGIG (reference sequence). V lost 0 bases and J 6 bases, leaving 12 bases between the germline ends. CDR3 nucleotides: TGTGCCTGGAGTGTGGGCGGGGGGCTTCAGCCCCAGCATTTT. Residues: CAWSVGGGLQPQHF.

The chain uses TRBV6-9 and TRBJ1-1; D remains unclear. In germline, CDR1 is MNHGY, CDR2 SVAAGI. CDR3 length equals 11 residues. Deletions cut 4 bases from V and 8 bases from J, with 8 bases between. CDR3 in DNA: TGTGCCAGCAGTTCCACAACCGAAGCTTTCTTT. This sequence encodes CASSSTTEAFF.

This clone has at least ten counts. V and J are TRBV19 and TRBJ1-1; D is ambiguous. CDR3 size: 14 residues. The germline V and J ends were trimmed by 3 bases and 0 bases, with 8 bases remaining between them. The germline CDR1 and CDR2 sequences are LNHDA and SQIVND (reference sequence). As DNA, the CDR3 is TGTGCCAGTAGTATCGTAAACATGAACACTGAAGCTTTCTTT. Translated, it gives CASSIVNMNTEAFF.

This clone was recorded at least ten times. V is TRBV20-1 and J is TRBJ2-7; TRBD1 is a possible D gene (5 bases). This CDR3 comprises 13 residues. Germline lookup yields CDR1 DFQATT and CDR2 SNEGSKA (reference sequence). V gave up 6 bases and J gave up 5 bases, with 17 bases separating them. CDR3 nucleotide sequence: TGCAGTGCCCTGGGGCCGGGCATCGACGAGCAGTACTTC. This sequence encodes CSALGPGIDEQYF.

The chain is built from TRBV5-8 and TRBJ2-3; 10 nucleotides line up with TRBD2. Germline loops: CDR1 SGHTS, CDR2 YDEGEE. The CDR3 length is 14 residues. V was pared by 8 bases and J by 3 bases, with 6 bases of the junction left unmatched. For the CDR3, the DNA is TGTGCCAGTCTAGCGGGAGTTCGTACAGATACGCAGTATTTT. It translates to CASLAGVRTDTQYF.

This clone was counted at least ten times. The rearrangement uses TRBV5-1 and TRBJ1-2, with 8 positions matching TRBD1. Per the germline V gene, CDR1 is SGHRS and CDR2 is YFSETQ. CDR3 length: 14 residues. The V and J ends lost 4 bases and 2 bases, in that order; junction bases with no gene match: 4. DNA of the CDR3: TGCGCCAGCAGCACGGGACAGGTCAACTATGGCTACACCTTC. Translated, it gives CASSTGQVNYGYTF.

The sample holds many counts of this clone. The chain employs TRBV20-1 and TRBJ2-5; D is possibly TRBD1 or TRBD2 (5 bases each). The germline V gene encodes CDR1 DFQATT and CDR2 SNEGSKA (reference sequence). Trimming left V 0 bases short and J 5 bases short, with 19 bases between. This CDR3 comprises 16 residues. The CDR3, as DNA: TGCAGTGCTAGAGATGTTGGGAGACTGAAGGGGGAGACCCAGTACTTC. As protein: CSARDVGRLKGETQYF.

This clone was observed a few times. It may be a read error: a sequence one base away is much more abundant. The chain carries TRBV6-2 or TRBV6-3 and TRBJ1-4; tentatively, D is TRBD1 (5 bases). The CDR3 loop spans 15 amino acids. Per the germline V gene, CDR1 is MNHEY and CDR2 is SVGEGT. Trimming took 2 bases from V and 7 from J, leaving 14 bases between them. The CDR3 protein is CASSYRGMGSEKLFF. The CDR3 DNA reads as TGTGCCAGCAGTTACAGGGGAATGGGGAGTGAAAAACTGTTTTTT.

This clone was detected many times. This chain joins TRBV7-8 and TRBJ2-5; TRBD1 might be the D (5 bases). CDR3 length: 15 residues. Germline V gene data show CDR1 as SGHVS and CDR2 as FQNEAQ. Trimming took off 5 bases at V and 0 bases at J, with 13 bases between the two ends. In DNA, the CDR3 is TGTGCCAGCAGCAAAGGCAGGGATTACCAAGAGACCCAGTACTTC. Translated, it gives CASSKGRDYQETQYF.

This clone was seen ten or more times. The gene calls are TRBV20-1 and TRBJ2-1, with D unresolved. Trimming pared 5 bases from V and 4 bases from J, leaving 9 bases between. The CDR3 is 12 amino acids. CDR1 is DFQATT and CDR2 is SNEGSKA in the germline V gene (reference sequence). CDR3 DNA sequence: TGCAGTGCTTCCGACCCATACAATGAGCAGTTCTTC. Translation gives CSASDPYNEQFF.

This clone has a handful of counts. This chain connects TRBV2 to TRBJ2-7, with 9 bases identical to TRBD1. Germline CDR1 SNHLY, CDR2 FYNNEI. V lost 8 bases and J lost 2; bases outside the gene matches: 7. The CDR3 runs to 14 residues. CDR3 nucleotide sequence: TGTGCCAGCCGGCCGGACAGGGGTACCTACGAGCAGTACTTC. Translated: CASRPDRGTYEQYF.

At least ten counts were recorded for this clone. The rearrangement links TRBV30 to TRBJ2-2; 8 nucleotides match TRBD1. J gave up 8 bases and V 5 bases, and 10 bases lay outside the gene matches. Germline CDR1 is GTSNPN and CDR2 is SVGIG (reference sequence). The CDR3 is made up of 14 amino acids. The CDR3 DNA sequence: TGTGCCTGGGATGGACAGGGAGTGAGTGGGGAGCTGTTTTTT. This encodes CAWDGQGVSGELFF. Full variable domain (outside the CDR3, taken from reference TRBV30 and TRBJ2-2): SQTIHQWPATLVQPVGSPLSLECTVEGTSNPNLYWYRQAAGRGLQLLFYSVGIGQISSEVPQNLSASRPQDRQFILSSKKLLLSDSGFYLCAWDGQGVSGELFFGEGSRLTVL.

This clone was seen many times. CDR3 coding DNA: TGTGCCATCAGTGAGTCTAGCGGGAGCACAGATACGCAGTATTTT. Its translation is CAISESSGSTDTQYF. V gene TRBV10-3 combines with J gene TRBJ2-3; 7 bases are a match to TRBD2. The germline V gene has CDR1 ENHRY and CDR2 SYGVKD. Trimming at V came to 0 bases and at J to 0 bases, leaving 0 bases not matched to a gene. The CDR3 is 15 amino acids.

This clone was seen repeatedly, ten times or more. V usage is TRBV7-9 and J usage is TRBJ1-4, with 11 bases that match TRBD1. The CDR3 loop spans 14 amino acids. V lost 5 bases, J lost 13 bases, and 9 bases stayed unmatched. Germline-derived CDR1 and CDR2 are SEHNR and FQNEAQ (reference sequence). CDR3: CASSPDRGPGRLFF. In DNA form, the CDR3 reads TGTGCCAGCAGCCCGGACAGGGGGCCGGGGAGACTGTTTTTT.

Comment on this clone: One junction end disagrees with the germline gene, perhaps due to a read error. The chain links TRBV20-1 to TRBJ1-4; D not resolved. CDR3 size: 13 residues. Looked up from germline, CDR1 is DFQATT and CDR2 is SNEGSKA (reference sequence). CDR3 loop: CSAGEGINEKLFF. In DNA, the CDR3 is TGCAGTGCTGGAGAAGGGATTAATGAAAAACTGTTTTTT.

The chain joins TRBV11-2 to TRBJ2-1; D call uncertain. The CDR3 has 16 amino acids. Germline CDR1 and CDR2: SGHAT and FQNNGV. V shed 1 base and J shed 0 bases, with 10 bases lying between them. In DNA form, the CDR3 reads TGTGCCAGCAGCTTAGTCGGGCGGCGCTCCTACAATGAGCAGTTCTTC. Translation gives CASSLVGRRSYNEQFF.

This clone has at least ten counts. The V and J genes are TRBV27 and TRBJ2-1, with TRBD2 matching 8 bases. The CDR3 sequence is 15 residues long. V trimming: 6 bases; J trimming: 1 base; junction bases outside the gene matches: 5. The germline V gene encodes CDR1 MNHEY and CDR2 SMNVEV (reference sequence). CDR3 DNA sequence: TGTGCCAGCAGCATAGCGGGATATTCCTACAATGAGCAGTTCTTC. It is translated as CASSIAGYSYNEQFF.

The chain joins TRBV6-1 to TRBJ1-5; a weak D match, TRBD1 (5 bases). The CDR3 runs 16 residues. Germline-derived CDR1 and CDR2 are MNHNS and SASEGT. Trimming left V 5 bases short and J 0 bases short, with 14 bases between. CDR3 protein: CASSPIWGDSNQPQHF. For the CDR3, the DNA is TGTGCCAGCAGTCCGATATGGGGGGATAGCAATCAGCCCCAGCATTTT.

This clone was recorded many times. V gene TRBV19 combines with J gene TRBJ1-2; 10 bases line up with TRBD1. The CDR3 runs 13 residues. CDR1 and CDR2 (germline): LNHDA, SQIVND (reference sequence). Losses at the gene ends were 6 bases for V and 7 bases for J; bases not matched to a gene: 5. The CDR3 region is CASRTRDRGGYTF. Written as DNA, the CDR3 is TGTGCCAGTAGGACCCGGGACAGGGGTGGCTACACCTTC.

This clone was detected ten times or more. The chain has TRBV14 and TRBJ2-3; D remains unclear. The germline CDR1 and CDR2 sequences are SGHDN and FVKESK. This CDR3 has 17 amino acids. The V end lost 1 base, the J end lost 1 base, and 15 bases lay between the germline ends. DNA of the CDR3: TGTGCCAGCAGCCAAGCCCGCCGGAGCTTTGGCACAGATACGCAGTATTTT. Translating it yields CASSQARRSFGTDTQYF.

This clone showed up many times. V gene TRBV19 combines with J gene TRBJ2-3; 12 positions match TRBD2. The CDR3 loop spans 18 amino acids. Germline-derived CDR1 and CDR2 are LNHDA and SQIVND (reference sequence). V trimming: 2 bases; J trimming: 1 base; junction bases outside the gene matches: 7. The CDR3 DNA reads TGTGCCAGTAGTATAAGACTAGCGGGAGAGCTGGGCACAGATACGCAGTATTTT. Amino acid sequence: CASSIRLAGELGTDTQYF.